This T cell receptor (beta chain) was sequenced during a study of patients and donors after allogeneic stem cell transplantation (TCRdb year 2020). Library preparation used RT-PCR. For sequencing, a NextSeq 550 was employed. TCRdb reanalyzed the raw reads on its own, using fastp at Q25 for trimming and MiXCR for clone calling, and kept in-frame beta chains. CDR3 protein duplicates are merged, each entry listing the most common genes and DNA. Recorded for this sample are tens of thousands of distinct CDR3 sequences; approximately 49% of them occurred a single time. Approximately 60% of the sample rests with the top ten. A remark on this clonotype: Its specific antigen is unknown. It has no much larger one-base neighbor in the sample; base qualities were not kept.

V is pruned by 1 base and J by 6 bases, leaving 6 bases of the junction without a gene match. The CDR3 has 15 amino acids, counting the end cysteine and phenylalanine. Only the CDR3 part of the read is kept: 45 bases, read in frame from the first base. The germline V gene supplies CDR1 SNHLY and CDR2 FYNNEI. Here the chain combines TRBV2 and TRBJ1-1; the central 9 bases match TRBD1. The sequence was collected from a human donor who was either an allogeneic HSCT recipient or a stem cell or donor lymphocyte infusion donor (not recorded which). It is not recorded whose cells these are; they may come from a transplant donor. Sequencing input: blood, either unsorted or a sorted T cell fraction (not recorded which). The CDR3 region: CASSEGLTGGAEAFF. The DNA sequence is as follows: TGTGCCAGCAGTGAAGGCCTGACAGGGGGGGCTGAAGCTTTCTTT.